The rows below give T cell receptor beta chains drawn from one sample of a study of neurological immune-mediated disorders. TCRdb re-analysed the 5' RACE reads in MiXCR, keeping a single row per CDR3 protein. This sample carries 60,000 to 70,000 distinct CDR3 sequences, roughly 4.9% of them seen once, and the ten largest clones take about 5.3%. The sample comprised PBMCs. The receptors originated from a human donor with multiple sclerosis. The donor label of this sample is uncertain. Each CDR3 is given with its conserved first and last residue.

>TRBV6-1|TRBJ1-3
CASSASRPGSGNTIYF
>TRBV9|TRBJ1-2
CASSVAPGANYGYTF
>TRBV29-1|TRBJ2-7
CSVYGQGDPYEQYF
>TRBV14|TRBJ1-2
CASSHLGQPNYGYTF
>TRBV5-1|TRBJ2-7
CASSLDYSQGYEQYF
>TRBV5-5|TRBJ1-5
CASSLEMVGSGHF
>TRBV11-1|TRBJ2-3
CASSVGPEVDTQYF
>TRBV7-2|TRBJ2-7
CASSSALPAYEQYF
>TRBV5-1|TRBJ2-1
CASSFRDRAYNEQFF
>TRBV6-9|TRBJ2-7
CALNRGNEQYF
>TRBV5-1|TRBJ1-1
CASSLTGGVTEAFF
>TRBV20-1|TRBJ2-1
CSVGKTGVSYNEQFF
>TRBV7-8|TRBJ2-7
CASSLESELSYEQYF
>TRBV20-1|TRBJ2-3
CSGVRGGTTDTQYF
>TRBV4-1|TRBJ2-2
CASSQERGQGSGELFF
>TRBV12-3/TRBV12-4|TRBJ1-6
CASSLTGNNSPLHF
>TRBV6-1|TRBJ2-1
CASSEIPGQGITQFF
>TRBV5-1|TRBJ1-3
CASSLWGSENTIYF
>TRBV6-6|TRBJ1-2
CASSGTEVYGYTF
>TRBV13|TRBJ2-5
CASSSGRSETQYF
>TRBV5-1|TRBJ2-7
CASSPRTGATYEQYF
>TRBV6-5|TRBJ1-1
CASRSGQGKAFF
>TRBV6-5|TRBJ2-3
CASSRSGVGTDTQYF
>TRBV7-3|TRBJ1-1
CASNRQGNTEAFF
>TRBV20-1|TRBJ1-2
CSARDKENYGYTF
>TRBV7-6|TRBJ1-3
CASSSDPGDRYSGNTIYF
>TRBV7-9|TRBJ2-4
CASGRGEIEGKNIQYF
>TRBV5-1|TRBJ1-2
CASSLGPGTGWYGYTF
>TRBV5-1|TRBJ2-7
CASSLAPGPSYEQYF
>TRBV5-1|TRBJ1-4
CASSSSNEKLFF
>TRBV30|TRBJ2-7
CAWISPLRGNEQYF
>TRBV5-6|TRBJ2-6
CASSLEFNSGANVLTF
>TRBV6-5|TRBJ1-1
CASRDRTSTEAFF
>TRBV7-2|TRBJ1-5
CASSLAPLGGNQPQHF
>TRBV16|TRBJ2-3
CASSQSLQQGIRTDTQYF